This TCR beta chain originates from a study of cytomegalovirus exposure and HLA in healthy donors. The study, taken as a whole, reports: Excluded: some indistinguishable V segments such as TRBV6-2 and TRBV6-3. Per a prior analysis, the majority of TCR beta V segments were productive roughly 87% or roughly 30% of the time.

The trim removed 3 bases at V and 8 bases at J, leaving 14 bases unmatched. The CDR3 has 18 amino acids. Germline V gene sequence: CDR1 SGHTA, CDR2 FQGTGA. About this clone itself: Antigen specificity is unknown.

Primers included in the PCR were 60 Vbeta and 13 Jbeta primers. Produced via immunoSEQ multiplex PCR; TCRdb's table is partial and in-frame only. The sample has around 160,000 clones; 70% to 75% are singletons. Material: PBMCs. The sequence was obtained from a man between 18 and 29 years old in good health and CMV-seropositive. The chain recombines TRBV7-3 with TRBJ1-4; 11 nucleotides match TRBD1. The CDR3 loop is CASSFSKGTRDRGEKLFF. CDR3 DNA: TGTGCCAGCAGCTTTAGTAAAGGGACCCGGGACAGGGGGGAAAAACTGTTTTTT.